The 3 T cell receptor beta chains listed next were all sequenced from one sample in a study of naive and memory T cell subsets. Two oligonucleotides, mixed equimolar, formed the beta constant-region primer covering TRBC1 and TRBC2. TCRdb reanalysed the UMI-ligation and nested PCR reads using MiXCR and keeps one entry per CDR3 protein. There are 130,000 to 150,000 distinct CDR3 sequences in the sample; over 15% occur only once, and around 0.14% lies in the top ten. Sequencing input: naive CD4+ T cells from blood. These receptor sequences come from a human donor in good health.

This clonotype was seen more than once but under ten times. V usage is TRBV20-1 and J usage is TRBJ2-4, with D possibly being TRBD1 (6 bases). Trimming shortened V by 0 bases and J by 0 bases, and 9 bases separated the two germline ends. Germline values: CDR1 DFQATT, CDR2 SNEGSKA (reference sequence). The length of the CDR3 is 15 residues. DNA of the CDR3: TGCAGTGCTAGAGAGTCAGGGGCAGCCAAAAACATTCAGTACTTC. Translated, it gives CSARESGAAKNIQYF.

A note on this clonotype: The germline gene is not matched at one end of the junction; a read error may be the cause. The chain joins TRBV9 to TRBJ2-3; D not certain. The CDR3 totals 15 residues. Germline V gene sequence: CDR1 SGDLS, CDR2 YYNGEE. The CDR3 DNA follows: TGTGCCAGCAGCGTAGGACCAGGAAGCAAAGATACGCAGTATTTT. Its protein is CASSVGPGSKDTQYF.

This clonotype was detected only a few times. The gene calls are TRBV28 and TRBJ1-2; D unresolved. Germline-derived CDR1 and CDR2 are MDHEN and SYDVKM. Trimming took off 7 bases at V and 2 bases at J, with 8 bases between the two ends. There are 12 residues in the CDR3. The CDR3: CASTNGNYGYTF. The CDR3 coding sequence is TGTGCCAGCACCAACGGAAACTATGGCTACACCTTC.